The 23 T cell receptor beta chains below were found in one sample sequenced in a study of control samples from healthy donors and cancer patients. Sequenced by immunoSEQ multiplex PCR; TCRdb stores in-frame clones only, minus some. Of some 120,000 clones listed, 80% to 95% are singletons. Input material: blood. These receptors originate from a man younger than 35 in good health.

The CDR3, as DNA: TGTGCCAGCAGCCAAGGGAATGAGCAGTTCTTC. Translated: CASSQGNEQFF. The V and J genes are TRBV7-9 and TRBJ2-1; D is unclear. This CDR3 contains 11 residues. Germline CDR1 is SEHNR and CDR2 is FQNEAQ (reference sequence). With 5 bases removed from V and 7 bases from J, the gap between germline ends came to 6 bases.

The gene calls are TRBV6-1 and TRBJ2-3; D not certain. CDR3 length: 16 residues. CDR1 MNHNS and CDR2 SASEGT come from the germline V gene. Deletions cut 3 bases from V and 0 bases from J, with 13 bases between. CDR3 nucleotides: TGTGCCAGCAGTGACGGACCGGGCACTAGCACAGATACGCAGTATTTT. Amino acids: CASSDGPGTSTDTQYF.

With regard to this clone: Sequence at one end of the junction differs from germline and may be a read error. V usage is TRBV9 and J usage is TRBJ2-1; perhaps D is TRBD1 or TRBD2 (5 bases each). The germline gives CDR1 SGDLS, CDR2 YYNGEE. This CDR3 comprises 15 residues. DNA for the CDR3: TGTGCCAGCAACGTAGGTCAGGGAGACTACAATGAGCAGTTCTTC. It specifies CASNVGQGDYNEQFF.

V gene TRBV10-1 combines with J gene TRBJ1-6; 7 bases map to TRBD1. Germline V gives CDR1 WNHNN, CDR2 SYGVQD (reference sequence). The length of the CDR3 is 14 residues. The junction had 3 bases not matched to a gene; V was cut back by 0 bases and J by 10 bases. The CDR3 loop reads CASSESIRGSPLHF. For the CDR3, the DNA is TGCGCCAGCAGTGAGTCGATCAGGGGGTCACCCCTCCACTTT.

The CDR3 here is CASSTGTSEQYF. CDR3 sequence (DNA): TGTGCCAGCAGTACCGGGACTAGCGAGCAGTACTTC. The chain has TRBV12-3 or TRBV12-4 and TRBJ2-7; 8 bases fit TRBD2. After removal of 5 bases from V and 6 bases from J, the junction contained 3 bases not matched to a gene. This CDR3 comprises 12 residues.

The rearrangement joins TRBV6-5 to TRBJ1-3; D remains ambiguous. The germline CDR1 and CDR2 sequences are MNHEY and SVGAGI. The CDR3 runs to 15 residues. Trimming shortened V by 1 base and J by 1 base, and 8 bases separated the two germline ends. The CDR3 DNA reads TGTGCCAGCAGTTACTGGGGAGTTTCTGGAAACACCATATATTTT. Encoded protein: CASSYWGVSGNTIYF.

This rearrangement joins TRBV21-1 to TRBJ1-6. TRBV21-1 is reported as a pseudogene. The CDR3 spans 16 residues. Written as DNA, the CDR3 is TGTGCCAGCAGCAAAGGTTTCCGGGGGACTCATTCACCCCTCCACTTT. It codes for CASSKGFRGTHSPLHF.

This clone was seen a handful of times. The rearrangement joins TRBV6-6 to TRBJ1-1; D gene uncertain. V was shortened by 5 bases and J by 4 bases, with 14 bases between the two germline ends. Germline CDR1 and CDR2: MNHNY and SVGAGI (reference sequence). This CDR3 is built from 14 residues. The CDR3 loop reads CASSHTGSGTEAFF. DNA of the CDR3: TGTGCCAGCAGTCACACGGGTAGTGGCACTGAAGCTTTCTTT.

The chain joins TRBV3-1 (or the pseudogene TRBV3-2) to TRBJ1-2; TRBD1 aligns across 10 bases. V trimming: 1 base; J trimming: 8 bases; junction bases outside the gene matches: 10. Germline lookup yields CDR1 LGHDT and CDR2 YNNKEL (reference sequence). This CDR3 has 16 amino acids. The CDR3: CASSQGATGGFYGYTF. CDR3 in DNA: TGTGCCAGCAGCCAAGGGGCGACAGGGGGCTTCTACGGCTACACCTTC.

The chain employs TRBV6-5 and TRBJ1-4; 9 bases agree with TRBD1. Trimming removed 2 bases from V and 8 bases from J; junction bases left unmatched: 9. Germline CDR1 and CDR2: MNHEY and SVGAGI. The CDR3 is 16 amino acids. In DNA, the CDR3 is TGTGCCAGCAGTTACGAAACAGGGGGCGATAGAGAAAAACTGTTTTTT. As protein: CASSYETGGDREKLFF.

The chain links TRBV19 to TRBJ1-2; 8 bases match TRBD1. V trimming: 5 bases; J trimming: 0 bases; junction bases outside the gene matches: 5. Germline V gives CDR1 LNHDA, CDR2 SQIVND (reference sequence). The CDR3 runs to 15 residues. CDR3 region: CASSLTGASNYGYTF. In DNA, the CDR3 is TGTGCCAGTAGTCTGACAGGGGCTTCTAACTATGGCTACACCTTC.

The CDR3 bases are TGTGCCTGGAGTGAGGGTCGGACGTCCGAAAACACCATATATTTT. Translation gives CAWSEGRTSENTIYF. The chain employs TRBV30 and TRBJ1-3; D is unclear. CDR3 length equals 15 residues. Between the trimmed V and J ends, which lost 1 base and 6 bases, there was a span of 16 bases. Looked up from germline, CDR1 is GTSNPN and CDR2 is SVGIG (reference sequence).

The chain combines TRBV11-2 with TRBJ1-2; a weak D match, TRBD1 (5 bases). Germline V gene data show CDR1 as SGHAT and CDR2 as FQNNGV. Between the trimmed V and J ends, which lost 5 bases and 2 bases, there was a span of 9 bases. CDR3 length equals 13 residues. This CDR3 is CASSPGPNYGYTF. The CDR3 nucleotides are TGTGCCAGCAGCCCGGGACCCAACTATGGCTACACCTTC.

This chain uses TRBV5-1 with TRBJ1-1; D gene unclear. V was pared by 1 base and J by 3 bases, with 10 bases between. Germline assignment: CDR1 SGHRS and CDR2 YFSETQ. The length of the CDR3 is 14 residues. The CDR3 coding sequence is TGCGCCAGCAGCTTGTCTCCCGGTGACACTGAAGCTTTCTTT. It translates to CASSLSPGDTEAFF.

The rearrangement links TRBV7-2 to TRBJ1-3; D ambiguous. In germline, CDR1 is SGHTA, CDR2 FQGNSA. Trimming shortened V by 4 bases and J by 0 bases, and 10 bases separated the two germline ends. There are 15 residues in the CDR3. In DNA form, the CDR3 reads TGTGCCAGCAGCTATACGGGGTTCTCTGGAAACACCATATATTTT. Its protein product is CASSYTGFSGNTIYF. Using reference TRBV7-2 and TRBJ1-3 for the parts outside the CDR3, the full variable domain is GAGVSQSPSNKVTEKGKDVELRCDPISGHTALYWYRQSLGQGLEFLIYFQGNSAPDKSGLPSDRFSAERTGGSVSTLTIQRTQQEDSAVYLCASSYTGFSGNTIYFGEGSWLTVV.

The gene calls are TRBV5-8 and TRBJ2-5; D may be TRBD1 (5 bases). The V gene lost 0 bases and the J gene lost 2 bases, with 17 bases spanning the gap. The germline V gene encodes CDR1 SGHTS and CDR2 YDEGEE. This CDR3 is 17 amino acids long. The CDR3 here is CASSLAPAQGYQETQYF. Written as DNA, the CDR3 is TGTGCCAGCAGCTTGGCCCCAGCCCAGGGTTATCAAGAGACCCAGTACTTC. The variable domain in full, with the rest retrieved from reference TRBV5-8 and TRBJ2-5, is EAGVTQSPTHLIKTRGQQATLRCSPISGHTSVYWYQQALGLGLQFLLWYDEGEERNRGNFPPRFSGRQFPNYSSELNVNALELEDSALYLCASSLAPAQGYQETQYFGPGTRLLVL.

This rearrangement joins TRBV7-9 to TRBJ1-2; possible D gene TRBD1, 5 bases. Germline V gene data show CDR1 as SEHNR and CDR2 as FQNEAQ (reference sequence). The CDR3 has 15 residues. V lost 5 bases and J 7 bases, leaving 20 bases between the germline ends. As DNA, the CDR3 is TGTGCCAGCAGCAAACGGGACCTGGAGGGCCCTGGCTACACCTTC. As protein: CASSKRDLEGPGYTF.

This chain links TRBV27 with TRBJ1-5; D uncertain. Trimming cost V 5 bases and J 0 bases, with 11 bases left between them. The germline gives CDR1 MNHEY, CDR2 SMNVEV (reference sequence). The CDR3 runs 15 residues. The CDR3 DNA reads TGTGCCAGCAGTAAGGGCCTTTATAGCAATCAGCCCCAGCATTTT. This encodes CASSKGLYSNQPQHF.

A few counts support this clone. The rearrangement links TRBV5-6 to TRBJ2-2; a possible D gene is TRBD2 (5 bases). V lost 4 bases and J 6 bases, leaving 16 bases between the germline ends. CDR3 length equals 15 residues. From germline, CDR1 is SGHDT and CDR2 YYEEEE. CDR3 DNA: TGTGCCAGCAGCCGATATAGTCCGGGGTCCGGGGAGCTGTTTTTT. As protein: CASSRYSPGSGELFF. The full variable domain, with the rest looked up from reference TRBV5-6 and TRBJ2-2, is DAGVTQSPTHLIKTRGQQVTLRCSPKSGHDTVSWYQQALGQGPQFIFQYYEEEERQRGNFPDRFSGHQFPNYSSELNVNALLLGDSALYLCASSRYSPGSGELFFGEGSRLTVL.

This chain connects TRBV2 to TRBJ1-5; no firm D call. V was trimmed by 3 bases and J by 1 base, leaving 10 bases between them. This CDR3 is built from 15 residues. CDR1 is SNHLY and CDR2 is FYNNEI in the germline V gene. The CDR3 nucleotides are TGTGCCAGCAGTGAGTGGTTAGGAAGCAATCAGCCCCAGCATTTT. Its translation: CASSEWLGSNQPQHF.

The chain combines TRBV6-4 with TRBJ1-1; D gene unclear. Germline V gene sequence: CDR1 MRHNA, CDR2 SNTAGT. V lost 0 bases and J lost 6, with 8 bases in between. The CDR3 loop spans 13 amino acids. The CDR3 loop is CASSDSNAAEAFF. In nucleotides, the CDR3 is TGTGCCAGCAGTGACTCGAACGCGGCTGAAGCTTTCTTT.

The rearrangement uses TRBV19 and TRBJ1-6; D not resolved. The V gene's germline CDR1 is LNHDA and CDR2 SQIVND (reference sequence). The germline V and J ends were trimmed by 0 bases and 13 bases, with 7 bases remaining between them. This CDR3 spans 12 amino acids. This CDR3 reads CASSIDQRPLHF. CDR3 sequence (DNA): TGTGCCAGTAGTATAGATCAAAGGCCCCTCCACTTT. The full variable domain, in which reference TRBV19 and TRBJ1-6 provide the parts outside the CDR3, is DGGITQSPKYLFRKEGQNVTLSCEQNLNHDAMYWYRQDPGQGLRLIYYSQIVNDFQKGDIAEGYSVSREKKESFPLTVTSAQKNPTAFYLCASSIDQRPLHFGNGTRLTVT.

The chain combines TRBV19 with TRBJ1-1; D ambiguous. Germline V gene sequence: CDR1 LNHDA, CDR2 SQIVND (reference sequence). The V end was cut by 6 bases, the J end by 4 bases, with 15 bases between. The CDR3 sequence is 14 residues long. CDR3 sequence (DNA): TGTGCCAGTAGCCACAATAGGCGAAGCACTGAAGCTTTCTTT. Translated: CASSHNRRSTEAFF.